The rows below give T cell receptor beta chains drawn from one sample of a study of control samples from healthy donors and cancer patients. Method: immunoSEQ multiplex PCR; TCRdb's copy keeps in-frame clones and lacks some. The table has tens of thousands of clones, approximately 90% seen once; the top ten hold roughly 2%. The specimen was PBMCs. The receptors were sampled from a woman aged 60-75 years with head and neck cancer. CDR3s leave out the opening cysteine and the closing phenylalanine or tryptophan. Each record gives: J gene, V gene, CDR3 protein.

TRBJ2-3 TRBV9 ASSTRPGTGLASTDTQY
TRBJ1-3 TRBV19 ACWTGPGNTIY
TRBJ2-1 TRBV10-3 AISEDTYNEQF
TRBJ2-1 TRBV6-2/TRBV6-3 ASSPGKDRYNGQF
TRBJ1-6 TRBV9 ASSVGTSGGPLH
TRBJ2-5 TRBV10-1 ASSESGKETQY
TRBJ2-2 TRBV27 ASSLSTPGLRGGELF
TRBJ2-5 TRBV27 ASSYRRGPQETQY
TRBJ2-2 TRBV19 ASMGGSGELF
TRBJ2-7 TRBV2 ASGGQAYEQY
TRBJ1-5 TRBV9 ASSKEFRDQPQH
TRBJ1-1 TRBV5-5 ASSRQGMNTEAF
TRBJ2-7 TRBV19 ASSIGSGLAGGPFYEQY
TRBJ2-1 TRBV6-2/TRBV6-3 ASSRLAGERNEQF
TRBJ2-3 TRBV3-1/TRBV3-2 ASSQRQRITDTQY